The T cell receptor (beta chain) described here comes from a study of cytomegalovirus exposure and HLA in healthy donors. Study in general: The 130 or so validation repertoires used the same platform as the approximately 670 first-cohort repertoires (as reported by a later analysis).

Details on this clone: Its antigen is undetermined.

This table comes from immunoSEQ multiplex PCR, and its TCRdb copy is limited to in-frame clones, with some not included. The data hold under 150,000 clones, with around nine tenths observed a single time. Findings of the study overall: Subsequent analysis found a tendency for first-cohort TCR clusters to co-occur within the 110 or so validation repertoires. Among TCR beta chains, those listed as cytomegalovirus-associated numbered around 180. Reports credit the classifier with highly specific, highly sensitive diagnosis of cytomegalovirus status.

Germline V lookup: CDR1 MNHEY, CDR2 SVGAGI. The germline V and J ends were trimmed by 0 bases and 4 bases, with 12 bases remaining between them. The CDR3 contains 15 residues. This chain uses TRBV6-5 with TRBJ1-2, with D uncertain. Sequencing was carried out using PBMCs. The receptor comes from a man aged 18 to 29 in good health and CMV-seropositive. The CDR3: CASSYSRRSGYGYTF. The CDR3 bases are TGTGCCAGCAGTTACTCCAGGAGGTCGGGCTATGGCTACACCTTC.